The T cell receptor (beta chain) described here comes from a study of T-cell reconstitution after alpha-beta-depleted transplantation in children. Preparation of the TCRbeta library was carried out with unique molecular identifiers. TCRdb reprocessed the PCR reads with MiXCR, giving one entry per CDR3 protein. The sample includes approximately 510,000 distinct CDR3 sequences, 18% of them seen just once. The junction had 4 bases not matched to a gene; V was cut back by 0 bases and J by 2 bases. Germline CDR1 and CDR2: MGHRA and YSYEKL. The CDR3 runs to 15 residues. This clonotype was counted only a few times.

This receptor was obtained from a human donor who donated a stem cell graft to a child with acute lymphoblastic leukemia. This chain connects TRBV4-1 to TRBJ2-7; TRBD2 aligns across 7 bases. Specimen: PBMCs from the stem cell graft donor, collected from the stem cell graft. The CDR3 nucleotides are TGCGCCAGCAGCCAAGAGGCCCGGGGGGCCTACGAGCAGTACTTC. The encoded protein is CASSQEARGAYEQYF.